This T cell receptor beta chain comes out of a study of blood T cell repertoires in COVID-19. For the study at large: Collection of acute and convalescent COVID-19 samples took place in the United States, Italy and Spain. T cells, B-cell-depleted T cells, or PBMCs supplied cDNA or gDNA.

Authors' processing steps: Reference gene primer amplification gave estimated nucleated cell counts. The repertoire was sequenced with immunoSEQ multiplex PCR; TCRdb's copy has only in-frame clones and lacks some. Clonal size and the V and J genes are those of that table, whereas D and trimming came from the DNA. The sample carries tens of thousands of clones, 90% recorded once. As concerns this clone: Sequence at one end of the junction differs from germline and may be a read error.

CDR3 size: 16 residues. Germline CDR1 MNHNS, CDR2 SASEGT. The receptor was derived from a human donor in a cohort sampled during active COVID-19. Specimen: peripheral blood. The rearrangement joins TRBV6-1 to TRBJ2-6; a weak D match, TRBD1 (5 bases). CDR3 coding DNA: TGTGCCGGCAGTGAAGTGAATCAGGGTGGGGCCAACGTCCTGACTTTC. It codes for CAGSEVNQGGANVLTF.